Sequencing of this TCR beta chain was carried out in a study of blood T cell repertoires in COVID-19. Study-wide background: The United States, Italy and Spain provided the acute and convalescent COVID-19 samples. T cells, B-cell-depleted T cells, or PBMCs provided the cDNA or gDNA that served as material.

In the source study's methods: Using reference gene primer amplification, nucleated cell counts were estimated. TCRdb's copy holds only in-frame clones and misses some; the assay was immunoSEQ multiplex PCR. The V and J calls and clone size are taken from that table; D and trimming were inferred from the DNA. The data show some 70,000 clones, with roughly 80% seen just once and approximately 15% held by the top ten. CDR3 length equals 14 residues. The germline V and J ends were trimmed by 6 bases and 0 bases, with 6 bases remaining between them. Germline values: CDR1 MDHEN, CDR2 SYDVKM. Patients in Seattle were enrolled during active infection, then followed longitudinally.

This TCR was recovered from a man aged 60 to 75 with COVID-19, enrolled during active disease. Source material: peripheral blood. The J gene is TRBJ1-6, the V gene TRBV28; D unresolved. This chain's CDR3 is CASSRVSYNSPLHF. CDR3 DNA: TGTGCCAGCAGCCGAGTCTCCTATAATTCACCCCTCCACTTT.